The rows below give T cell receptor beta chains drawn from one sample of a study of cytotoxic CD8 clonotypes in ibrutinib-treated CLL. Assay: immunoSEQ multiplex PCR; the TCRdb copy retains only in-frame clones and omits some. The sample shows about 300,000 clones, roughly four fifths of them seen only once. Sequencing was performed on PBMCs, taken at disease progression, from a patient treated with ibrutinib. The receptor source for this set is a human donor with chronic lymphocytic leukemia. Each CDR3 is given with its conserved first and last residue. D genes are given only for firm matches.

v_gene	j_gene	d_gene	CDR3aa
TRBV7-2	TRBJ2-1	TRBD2	CASSFGEAGAGNEQFF
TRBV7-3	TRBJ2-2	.	CASSLMRAGTGELFF
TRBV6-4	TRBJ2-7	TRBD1	CASSATGGYEQYF
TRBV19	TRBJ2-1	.	CASSMVGGSSNEQFF
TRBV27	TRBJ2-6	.	CASSLARIDSGANVLTF
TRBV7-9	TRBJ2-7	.	CASSLGHILMSSYEQYF
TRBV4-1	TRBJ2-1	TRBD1	CASSQGPGQGYNEQFF
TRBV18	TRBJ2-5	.	CASSSKGKTQYF
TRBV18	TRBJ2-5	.	CASSGYRDNLETQYF
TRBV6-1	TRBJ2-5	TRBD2	CASSEVSGGAVGRTQYF
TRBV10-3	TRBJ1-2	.	CAISESVSGGGYTF
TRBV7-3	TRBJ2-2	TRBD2	CASSFVAGGTGELFF
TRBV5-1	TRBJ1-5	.	CASRGGAGQPQHF
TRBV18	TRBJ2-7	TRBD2	CASSPRAGLAGIQSYEQYF
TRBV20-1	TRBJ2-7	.	CSAGVSYEQYF